This is a list of T cell receptor beta chains from one sample in a study of neurological immune-mediated disorders. Via MiXCR, TCRdb re-called the 5' RACE reads, giving one row per CDR3 protein. The sample gives about 44,000 distinct CDR3 sequences, 6% to 7% of which show up once; 0.45% to 0.6% is in the top ten. The sample taken for sequencing was CD4+ T cells from blood. The receptors were gathered from a woman in her forties in good health. Each CDR3 is given with its conserved first and last residue. The D gene is left open where the match is weak. Rows give clone size only sometimes, using once, few, many, or a class for an expanded clone.

abundance,j_gene,d_gene,v_gene,CDR3nt,CDR3aa
many,TRBJ2-2,.,TRBV20-1,TGCAGTGCCACGGGCCAACGCTTTGGGGAGCTGTTTTTT,CSATGQRFGELFF
many,TRBJ2-1,.,TRBV7-2,TGTGCCAGCAGCTTATCCGGGAGCTCCTACAATGAGCAGTTCTTC,CASSLSGSSYNEQFF
many,TRBJ1-2,TRBD1,TRBV29-1,TGCAGCTCCGGGACAGGGGGCAGTTCTAACTATGGCTACACCTTC,CSSGTGGSSNYGYTF
many,TRBJ1-6,TRBD1,TRBV7-2,TGTGCCAGCAGCCCAAGAGACAGGGTGTATTCACCCCTCCACTTT,CASSPRDRVYSPLHF
once,TRBJ2-1,.,TRBV6-5,TGTGTCAGCTCTGGTTCCGCCGGCTCCTACAATGAGCAGTTTTTC,CVSSGSAGSYNEQFF
many,TRBJ2-6,TRBD1,TRBV20-1,TGCAGTGCTAGCTCTACCGGGACAGGGTTCTCTGGGGCCAACGTCCTGACTTTC,CSASSTGTGFSGANVLTF
.,TRBJ2-5,TRBD1,TRBV7-2,TGTGCCAGCAGCTTTCGGACAGGGGGCGCAGAGACCCAGTACTTC,CASSFRTGGAETQYF
many,TRBJ1-2,.,TRBV5-1,TGCGCCAGCAGCTTTGGCCCCCCGGATGGCTATGGCTACACCTTC,CASSFGPPDGYGYTF
many,TRBJ1-6,.,TRBV5-1,TGCGCCAGCAGCGTCCTCGGCGGGTATAATTCACCCCTCCACTTT,CASSVLGGYNSPLHF
many,TRBJ2-2,.,TRBV20-1,TGCAGTGTTAGAGCGTGGGAAACGAACACCGGGGAGCTGTTTTTT,CSVRAWETNTGELFF
.,TRBJ2-1,TRBD2,TRBV20-1,TGCAGTGCTAGCAGGCTAGCGGGAGTGAACAATGAGCAGTTCTTC,CSASRLAGVNNEQFF
many,TRBJ1-5,.,TRBV29-1,TGCAGCGTTGGGGTAGGATCTCAGGGTCAGCCCCAGCATTTT,CSVGVGSQGQPQHF
many,TRBJ2-3,TRBD2,TRBV7-2,TGTGCCAGCTTCTCGGGCGGGAGCGTGGATACGCAGTATTTT,CASFSGGSVDTQYF
many,TRBJ1-3,.,TRBV12-3/TRBV12-4,TGTGCCAGCAGTTTAGGGGCCGGGGAAACCATATATTTT,CASSLGAGETIYF
many,TRBJ2-3,TRBD2,TRBV20-1,TGCAGTGCGCCACGGGGCGGGAGTACAGATACGCAGTATTTT,CSAPRGGSTDTQYF
many,TRBJ2-2,TRBD2,TRBV20-1,TGCAGTGCTAGTGATCCTAGCGGGAGCGGGACCGGGGAGCTGTTTTTT,CSASDPSGSGTGELFF
many,TRBJ1-1,TRBD1,TRBV7-9,TGTGCCAGCAGTCGCACAGGGGTGTACACTGAAGCTTTCTTT,CASSRTGVYTEAFF
many,TRBJ2-6,.,TRBV5-1,TGCGCCAGCCGGGACACGGTGTCTGGGGCCAACGTCCTGACTTTC,CASRDTVSGANVLTF